This entry concerns a single T cell receptor (beta chain). This entry belongs to a study of early T cells in non-severe SARS-CoV-2 infection. V shed 3 bases and J shed 9 bases, with 21 bases lying between them. CDR1 and CDR2 from the germline V gene are WSHSY and SAAADI. The CDR3 runs to 16 residues. TCRdb re-analysed the 5' RACE reads in MiXCR, keeping a single row per CDR3 protein. The data show under 50,000 distinct CDR3 sequences, about 4.2% seen once. This receptor was identified in an adult who was a healthcare worker with PCR-confirmed SARS-CoV-2 infection or an uninfected control (not recorded which). Sequenced input: whole blood. The genes are TRBV10-2 and TRBJ2-1; the D gene is possibly TRBD2 (6 bases). For the CDR3, the DNA is TGCGCCAGCAGTGACCCGGGACTGATCCGAGTCTTTGAGCAGTTCTTC. It encodes CASSDPGLIRVFEQFF.